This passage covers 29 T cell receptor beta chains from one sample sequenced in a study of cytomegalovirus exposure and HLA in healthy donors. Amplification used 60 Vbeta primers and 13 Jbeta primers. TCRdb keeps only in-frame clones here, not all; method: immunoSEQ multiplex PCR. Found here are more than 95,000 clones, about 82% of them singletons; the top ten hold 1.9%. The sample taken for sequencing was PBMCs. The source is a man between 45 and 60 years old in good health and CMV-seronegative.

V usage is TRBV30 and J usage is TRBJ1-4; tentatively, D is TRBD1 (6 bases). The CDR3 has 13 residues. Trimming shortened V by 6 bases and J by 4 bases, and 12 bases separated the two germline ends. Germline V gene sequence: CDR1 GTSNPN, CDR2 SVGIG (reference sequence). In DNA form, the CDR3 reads TGTGCCTGCCGACAGGTTATTAATGAAAAACTGTTTTTT. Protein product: CACRQVINEKLFF.

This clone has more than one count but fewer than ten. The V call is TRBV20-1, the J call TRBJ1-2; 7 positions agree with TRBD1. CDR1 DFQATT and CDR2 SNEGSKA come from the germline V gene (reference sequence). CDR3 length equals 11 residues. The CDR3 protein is CIQQGNYGYTF. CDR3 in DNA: TGCATTCAACAGGGGAACTATGGCTACACCTTC.

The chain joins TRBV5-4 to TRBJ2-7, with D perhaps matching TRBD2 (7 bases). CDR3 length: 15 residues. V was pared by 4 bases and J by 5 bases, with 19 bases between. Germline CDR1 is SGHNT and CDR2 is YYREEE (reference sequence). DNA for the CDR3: TGTGCCAGCAGCAGGGGGGGTCGGGGGGAGAACGAGCAGTACGTC. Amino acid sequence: CASSRGGRGENEQYV.

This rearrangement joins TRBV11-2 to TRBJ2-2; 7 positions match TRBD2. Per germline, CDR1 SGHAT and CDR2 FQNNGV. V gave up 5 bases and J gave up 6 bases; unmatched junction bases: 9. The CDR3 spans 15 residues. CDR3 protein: CASSPGGGFPGELFF. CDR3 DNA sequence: TGTGCCAGCAGCCCTGGGGGGGGTTTTCCCGGGGAGCTGTTTTTT.

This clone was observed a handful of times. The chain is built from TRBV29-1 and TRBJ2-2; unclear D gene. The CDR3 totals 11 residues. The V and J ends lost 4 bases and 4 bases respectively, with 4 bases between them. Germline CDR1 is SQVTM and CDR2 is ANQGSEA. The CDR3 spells CSVGSTGELFF. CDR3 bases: TGCAGCGTTGGGAGCACCGGGGAGCTGTTTTTT.

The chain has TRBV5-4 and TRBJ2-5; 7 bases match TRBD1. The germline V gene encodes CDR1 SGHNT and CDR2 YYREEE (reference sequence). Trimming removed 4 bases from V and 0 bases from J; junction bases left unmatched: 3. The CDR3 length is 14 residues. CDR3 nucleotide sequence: TGTGCCAGCAGCCCCGGGACAGACCAAGAGACCCAGTACTTC. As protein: CASSPGTDQETQYF.

The CDR3 DNA is TGTGCCAGCAGCCCTGTATGGGGCGGGGGGTCCGGGGAGCTGTTTTTT. It codes for CASSPVWGGGSGELFF. The chain employs TRBV5-4 and TRBJ2-2; 8 nucleotides line up with TRBD2. This CDR3 region has 16 residues. Germline lookup yields CDR1 SGHNT and CDR2 YYREEE (reference sequence). V lost 4 bases, J lost 6 bases, and 11 bases stayed unmatched.

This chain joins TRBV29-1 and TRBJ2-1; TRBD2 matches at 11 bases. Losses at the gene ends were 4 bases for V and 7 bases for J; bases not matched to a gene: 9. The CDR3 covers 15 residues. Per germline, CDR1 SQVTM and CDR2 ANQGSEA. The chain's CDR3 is CSVVISGGARNEQFF. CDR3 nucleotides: TGCAGCGTTGTGATTAGCGGGGGGGCCCGGAATGAGCAGTTCTTC.

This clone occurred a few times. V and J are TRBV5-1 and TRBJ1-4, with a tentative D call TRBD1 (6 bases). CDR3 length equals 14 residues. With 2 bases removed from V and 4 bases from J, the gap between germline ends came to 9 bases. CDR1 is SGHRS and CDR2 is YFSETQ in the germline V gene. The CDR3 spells CASSLGQFNEKLFF. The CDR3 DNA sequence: TGCGCCAGCAGCTTAGGACAGTTTAATGAAAAACTGTTTTTT.

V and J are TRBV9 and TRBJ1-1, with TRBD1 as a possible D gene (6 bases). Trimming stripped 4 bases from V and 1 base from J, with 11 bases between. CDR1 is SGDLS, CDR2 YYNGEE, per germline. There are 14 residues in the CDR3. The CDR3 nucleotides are TGTGCCAGCAGCCCTCAGGGGCCGAACACTGAAGCTTTCTTT. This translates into CASSPQGPNTEAFF.

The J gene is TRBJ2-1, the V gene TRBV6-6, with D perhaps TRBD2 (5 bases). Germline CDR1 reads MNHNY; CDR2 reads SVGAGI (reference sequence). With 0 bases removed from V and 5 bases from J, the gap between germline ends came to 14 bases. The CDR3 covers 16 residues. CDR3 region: CASSYSGWGDDNEQFF. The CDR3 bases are TGTGCCAGCAGTTACTCCGGTTGGGGAGATGACAATGAGCAGTTCTTC.

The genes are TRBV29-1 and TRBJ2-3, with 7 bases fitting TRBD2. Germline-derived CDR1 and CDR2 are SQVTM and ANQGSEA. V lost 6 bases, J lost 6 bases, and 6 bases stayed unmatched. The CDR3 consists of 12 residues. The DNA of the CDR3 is TGCAGCGTCACGACTAGCTCCGATACGCAGTATTTT. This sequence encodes CSVTTSSDTQYF.

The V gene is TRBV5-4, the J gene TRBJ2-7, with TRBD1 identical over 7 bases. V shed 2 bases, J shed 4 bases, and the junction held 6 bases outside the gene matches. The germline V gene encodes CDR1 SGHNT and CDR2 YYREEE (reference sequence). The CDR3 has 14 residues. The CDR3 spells CASSLDRATYEQYF. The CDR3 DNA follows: TGTGCCAGCAGCTTAGACAGGGCCACATACGAGCAGTACTTC.

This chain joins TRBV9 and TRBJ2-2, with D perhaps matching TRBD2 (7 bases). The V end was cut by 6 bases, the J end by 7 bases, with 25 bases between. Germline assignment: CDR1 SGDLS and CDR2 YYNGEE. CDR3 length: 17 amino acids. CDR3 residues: CASTPGPRGAESGELFF. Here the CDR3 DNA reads TGTGCCAGCACTCCGGGTCCACGGGGGGCCGAAAGCGGGGAGCTGTTTTTT.

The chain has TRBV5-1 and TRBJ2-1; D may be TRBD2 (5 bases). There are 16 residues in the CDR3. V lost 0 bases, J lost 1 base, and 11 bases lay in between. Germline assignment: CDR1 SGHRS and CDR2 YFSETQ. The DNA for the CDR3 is TGCGCCAGCAGCTTGGGGCTAGCTAAGTCCTACAATGAGCAGTTCTTC. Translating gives CASSLGLAKSYNEQFF.

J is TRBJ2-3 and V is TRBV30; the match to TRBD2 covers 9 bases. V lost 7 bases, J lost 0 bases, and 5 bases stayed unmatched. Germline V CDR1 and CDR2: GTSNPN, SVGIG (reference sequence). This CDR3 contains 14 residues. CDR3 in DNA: TGTGCCTCAAGACTAGCGGTGAGCACAGATACGCAGTATTTT. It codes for CASRLAVSTDTQYF.

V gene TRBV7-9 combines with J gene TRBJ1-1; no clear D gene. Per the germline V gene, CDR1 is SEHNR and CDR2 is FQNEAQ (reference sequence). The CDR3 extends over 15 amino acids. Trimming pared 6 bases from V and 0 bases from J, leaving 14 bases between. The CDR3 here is CASRAKNSLNTEAFF. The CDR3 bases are TGTGCCAGCAGAGCTAAAAACAGCTTGAACACTGAAGCTTTCTTT.

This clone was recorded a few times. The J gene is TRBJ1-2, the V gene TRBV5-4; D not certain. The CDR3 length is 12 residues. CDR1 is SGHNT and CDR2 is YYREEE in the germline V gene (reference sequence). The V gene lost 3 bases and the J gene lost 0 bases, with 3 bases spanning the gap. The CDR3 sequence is CASSSTNYGYTF. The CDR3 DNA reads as TGTGCCAGCAGCTCCACTAACTATGGCTACACCTTC.

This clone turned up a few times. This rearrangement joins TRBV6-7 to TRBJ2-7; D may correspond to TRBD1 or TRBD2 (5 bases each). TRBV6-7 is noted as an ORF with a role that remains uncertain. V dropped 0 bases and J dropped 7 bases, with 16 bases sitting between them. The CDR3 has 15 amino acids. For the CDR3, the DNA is TGTGCCAGCAGTTACTCGAGTCCGGGGACGGGGGAGCAGTACGTC. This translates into CASSYSSPGTGEQYV.

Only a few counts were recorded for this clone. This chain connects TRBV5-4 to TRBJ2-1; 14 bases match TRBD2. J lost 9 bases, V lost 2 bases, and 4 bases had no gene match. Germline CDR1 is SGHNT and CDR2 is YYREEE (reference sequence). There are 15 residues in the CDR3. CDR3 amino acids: CASSLGLAGGTEQFF. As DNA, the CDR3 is TGTGCCAGCAGCTTAGGACTAGCGGGGGGAACTGAGCAGTTCTTC.

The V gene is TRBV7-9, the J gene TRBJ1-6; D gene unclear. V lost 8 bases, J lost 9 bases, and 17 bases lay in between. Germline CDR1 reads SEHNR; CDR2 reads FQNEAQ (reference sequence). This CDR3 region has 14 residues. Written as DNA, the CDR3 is TGTGCCAGCTCCGGTGATACCCGAGTTTCACCCCTCCACTTT. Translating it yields CASSGDTRVSPLHF.

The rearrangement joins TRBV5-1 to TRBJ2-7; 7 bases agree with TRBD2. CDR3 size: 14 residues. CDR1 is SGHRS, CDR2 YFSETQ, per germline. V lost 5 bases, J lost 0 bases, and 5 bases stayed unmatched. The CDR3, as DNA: TGCGCCAGCAGTTATCGGGGGGACTCCTACGAGCAGTACTTC. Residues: CASSYRGDSYEQYF.

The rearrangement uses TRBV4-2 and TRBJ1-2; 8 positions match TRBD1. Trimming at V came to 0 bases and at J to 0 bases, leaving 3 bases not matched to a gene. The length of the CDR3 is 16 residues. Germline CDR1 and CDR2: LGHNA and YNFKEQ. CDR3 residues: CASSQDWTGPNYGYTF. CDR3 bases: TGTGCCAGCAGCCAAGACTGGACAGGGCCTAACTATGGCTACACCTTC.

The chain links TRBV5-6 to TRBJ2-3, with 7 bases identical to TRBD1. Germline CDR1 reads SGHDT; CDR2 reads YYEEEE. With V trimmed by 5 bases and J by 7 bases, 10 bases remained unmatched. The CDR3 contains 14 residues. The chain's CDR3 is CASSSGTETNTQYF. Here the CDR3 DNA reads TGTGCCAGCAGTTCCGGGACAGAGACCAATACGCAGTATTTT.

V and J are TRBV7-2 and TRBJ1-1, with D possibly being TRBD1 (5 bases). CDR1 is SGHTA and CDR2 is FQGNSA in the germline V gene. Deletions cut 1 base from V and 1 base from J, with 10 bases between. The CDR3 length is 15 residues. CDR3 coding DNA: TGTGCCAGCAGCTTAGACAGGAATGGGAACACTGAAGCTTTCTTT. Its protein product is CASSLDRNGNTEAFF.

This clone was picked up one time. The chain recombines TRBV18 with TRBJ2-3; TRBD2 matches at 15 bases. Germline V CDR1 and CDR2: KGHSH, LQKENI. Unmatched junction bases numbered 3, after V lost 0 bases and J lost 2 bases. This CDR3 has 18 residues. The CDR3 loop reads CASSPPGLAGGSTDTQYF. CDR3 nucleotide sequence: TGTGCCAGCTCACCACCCGGACTAGCGGGGGGGTCCACAGATACGCAGTATTTT.

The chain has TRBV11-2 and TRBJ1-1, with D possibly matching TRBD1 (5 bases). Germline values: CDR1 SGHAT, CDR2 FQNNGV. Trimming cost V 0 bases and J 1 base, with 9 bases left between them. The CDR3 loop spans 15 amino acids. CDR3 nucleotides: TGTGCCAGCAGCTTAGAAGCCAGGGCGAACACTGAAGCTTTCTTT. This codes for CASSLEARANTEAFF.

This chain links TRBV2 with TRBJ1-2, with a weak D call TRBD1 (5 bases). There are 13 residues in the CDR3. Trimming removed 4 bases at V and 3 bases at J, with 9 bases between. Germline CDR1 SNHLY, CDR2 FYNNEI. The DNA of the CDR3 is TGTGCCAGCAGTGGGGGCAAGGACTATGGCTACACCTTC. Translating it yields CASSGGKDYGYTF.

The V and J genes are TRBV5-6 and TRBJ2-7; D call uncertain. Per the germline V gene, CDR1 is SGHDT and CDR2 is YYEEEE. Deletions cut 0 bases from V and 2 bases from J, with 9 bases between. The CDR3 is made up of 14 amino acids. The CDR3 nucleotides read TGTGCCAGCAGCTTGGCCGTACAAGCCTACGAGCAGTACTTC. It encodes CASSLAVQAYEQYF.